The text below deals with one T cell receptor beta chain. The data are from a study of T-cell reconstitution after alpha-beta-depleted transplantation in children. Germline V gene data show CDR1 as MDHEN and CDR2 as SYDVKM. CDR3 size: 15 residues. The V gene end was trimmed by 1 base and the J gene end by 10 bases; junction bases not matched to a gene: 6. The TCRbeta library incorporated unique molecular identifiers. TCRdb passed the PCR reads through MiXCR, listing each CDR3 protein once. The sample holds about 590,000 distinct CDR3 sequences, approximately 13% seen once. The rearrangement links TRBV28 to TRBJ2-1; TRBD2 matches 11 bases. The receptor comes from a male patient between 5 and 17 years old who had a stem cell transplant for acute myeloid leukemia, so the T cells may come from the graft donor. The sequences come from PBMCs, mostly from graft donor cells, collected 360 days after TCRalphabeta/CD19-depleted stem cell transplant. The CDR3 bases are TGTGCCAGCAGTTTATTTGGGCTAGCGGGAGGAGAGCAGTTCTTC. Protein: CASSLFGLAGGEQFF.